The clone carrying this T cell receptor beta chain was recorded only once. These data belong to a study of blood T cell repertoires in COVID-19. For the study at large: Acute and convalescent COVID-19 samples came from the United States, Italy and Spain.

Germline V CDR1 and CDR2: SGDLS, YYNGEE. V lost 3 bases, J lost 1 base, and 17 bases stayed unmatched. There are 21 residues in the CDR3. In the original processing: Cell counts per sample came from amplifying reference gene primers. Sequencing was performed with immunoSEQ multiplex PCR; in TCRdb, only in-frame clones are kept and a portion is missing. For V, J and clone size, that table is used; D and trimming come from the DNA. The sample includes 100,000 to 150,000 clones, roughly three quarters of them seen just once. The source is a man aged 35 to 55 with active or convalescent COVID-19. Sequencing input: peripheral blood. The chain combines TRBV9 with TRBJ2-4; 12 bases agree with TRBD2. CDR3 in amino acids: CASSAGSGTSGSLGAKNIQYF. CDR3 DNA: TGTGCCAGCAGCGCAGGAAGCGGGACTAGCGGGTCTCTGGGGGCCAAAAACATTCAGTACTTC.